One and the same sample provided the 24 T cell receptor beta chains below, sequenced in a study of blood T cell repertoires in COVID-19. Measured with immunoSEQ multiplex PCR; TCRdb has only the in-frame clones, and not every one. The sample yields about 68,000 clones, more than 80% seen once. The sequenced sample consisted of peripheral blood. Receptors were obtained from a man between 25 and 39 years old with acute or convalescent COVID-19.

The chain carries TRBV30 and TRBJ2-1; weak D call: TRBD2 (5 bases). The CDR3 contains 12 residues. Germline V gene sequence: CDR1 GTSNPN, CDR2 SVGIG (reference sequence). V was shortened by 0 bases and J by 9 bases, with 9 bases between the two germline ends. DNA for the CDR3: TGTGCCTGGAGTGTTTTAGCGCCTGAGCAGTTCTTC. It encodes CAWSVLAPEQFF.

The rearrangement links TRBV6-1 to TRBJ1-3; D unresolved. CDR3 length equals 15 residues. V lost 2 bases and J 0 bases, leaving 8 bases between the germline ends. Germline CDR1 MNHNS, CDR2 SASEGT. This chain's CDR3 is CASSETFPSGNTIYF. For the CDR3, the DNA is TGTGCCAGCAGTGAAACATTTCCCTCTGGAAACACCATATATTTT.

A few counts support this clone. The V and J genes are TRBV9 and TRBJ1-2; tentatively, D is TRBD1 (5 bases). The germline V and J ends were trimmed by 0 bases and 6 bases, with 18 bases remaining between them. The CDR3 runs 16 residues. Per the germline V gene, CDR1 is SGDLS and CDR2 is YYNGEE. The CDR3 DNA reads TGTGCCAGCAGCGTAGCTCCGGGGGTCAAGCAGCATGGCTACACCTTC. This encodes CASSVAPGVKQHGYTF.

In DNA, the CDR3 is TGTGCCAGCAATTATAATCGGACCGGACTAGACTACGAGCAGTACTTC. Its translation is CASNYNRTGLDYEQYF. The chain links TRBV9 to TRBJ2-7; 7 bases are a match to TRBD2. Germline V lookup: CDR1 SGDLS, CDR2 YYNGEE. Trimming took 6 bases from V and 3 from J; bases not matched to a gene: 15. This CDR3 comprises 16 residues.

This clone was seen once. J is TRBJ2-5 and V is TRBV19; 10 bases are shared with TRBD2. Germline lookup yields CDR1 LNHDA and CDR2 SQIVND (reference sequence). This CDR3 is 15 amino acids long. V gave up 5 bases and J gave up 5 bases; unmatched junction bases: 8. CDR3 nucleotide sequence: TGTGCCAGTAGTGCCTCTAGCGGGAGTCGGGAGACCCAGTACTTC. Its protein is CASSASSGSRETQYF.

J is TRBJ2-7 and V is TRBV2; 11 nucleotides align to TRBD2. There are 16 residues in the CDR3. Germline V gene lookup returns CDR1 SNHLY and CDR2 FYNNEI. V was pared by 9 bases and J by 0 bases, with 10 bases of the junction left unmatched. CDR3 nucleotide sequence: TGTGCCAGTTCCTCGGGACTAGCGGACGTCTCCTACGAGCAGTACTTC. Its protein product is CASSSGLADVSYEQYF.

The V and J genes are TRBV27 and TRBJ2-3; TRBD2 matches at 8 bases. This CDR3 comprises 17 residues. J gave up 0 bases and V 3 bases, and 8 bases lay outside the gene matches. Germline-derived CDR1 and CDR2 are MNHEY and SMNVEV (reference sequence). The CDR3 DNA reads TGTGCCAGCAGTTTCCTAGGACTAGCACGGAGCACAGATACGCAGTATTTT. Its translation: CASSFLGLARSTDTQYF.

CDR3 sequence reads: CASSVADKAGTDTQYF. For the CDR3, the DNA is TGTGCCAGCAGCGTAGCCGACAAGGCCGGCACAGATACGCAGTATTTT. The gene calls are TRBV9 and TRBJ2-3; D is undetermined. CDR1 SGDLS and CDR2 YYNGEE come from the germline V gene. The V and J ends lost 0 bases and 1 base respectively, with 12 bases between them. This CDR3 is 16 amino acids long. Full variable domain (missing parts from reference TRBV9 and TRBJ2-3): DSGVTQTPKHLITATGQRVTLRCSPRSGDLSVYWYQQSLDQGLQFLIQYYNGEERAKGNILERFSAQQFPDLHSELNLSSLELGDSALYFCASSVADKAGTDTQYFGPGTRLTVL.

This clone was detected only a few times. This rearrangement joins TRBV28 to TRBJ2-5; tentatively, D is TRBD1 (6 bases). The V end was cut by 2 bases, the J end by 1 base, with 14 bases between. CDR1 is MDHEN and CDR2 is SYDVKM in the germline V gene. The CDR3 consists of 16 residues. CDR3 DNA sequence: TGTGCCAGCAGTTTAGGCAGGGTAGGGGGCCAAGAGACCCAGTACTTC. Translation: CASSLGRVGGQETQYF.

This chain connects TRBV28 to TRBJ1-1; possibly TRBD1 for D (6 bases). The CDR3 consists of 14 residues. The germline V gene has CDR1 MDHEN and CDR2 SYDVKM. Trimming took 2 bases from V and 0 from J, leaving 7 bases between them. The CDR3 spells CASSLRGMNTEAFF. The CDR3 DNA is TGTGCCAGCAGTTTAAGGGGGATGAACACTGAAGCTTTCTTT.

The chain uses TRBV11-2 and TRBJ2-5, with D maybe TRBD2 (5 bases). The germline V gene encodes CDR1 SGHAT and CDR2 FQNNGV. V was clipped by 5 bases and J by 2 bases, with 6 bases between them. There are 12 residues in the CDR3. DNA for the CDR3: TGTGCCAGCAGCCGGACTCAAGAGACCCAGTACTTC. This translates into CASSRTQETQYF.

This clone was recorded only once. The genes are TRBV5-1 and TRBJ2-1, with D possibly matching TRBD1 (6 bases). The CDR3 extends over 12 amino acids. Germline assignment: CDR1 SGHRS and CDR2 YFSETQ. The V gene lost 3 bases and the J gene lost 7 bases, with 8 bases spanning the gap. Here the CDR3 DNA reads TGCGCCAGCAGCTGGCAGGGGAATGAGCAGTTCTTC. It yields the protein CASSWQGNEQFF.

The chain recombines TRBV19 with TRBJ1-5; 7 bases are a match to TRBD1. The V gene end was trimmed by 7 bases and the J gene end by 4 bases; junction bases not matched to a gene: 7. In germline, CDR1 is LNHDA, CDR2 SQIVND (reference sequence). The CDR3 has 14 residues. CDR3: CASTPLQGNQPQHF. DNA for the CDR3: TGTGCCAGTACCCCACTACAGGGGAATCAGCCCCAGCATTTT.

The rearrangement links TRBV7-2 to TRBJ2-7; possible D gene TRBD2, 5 bases. Germline CDR1 is SGHTA and CDR2 is FQGNSA. CDR3 length: 15 residues. The germline V and J ends were trimmed by 2 bases and 4 bases, with 15 bases remaining between them. In DNA form, the CDR3 reads TGTGCCAGCAGCTTAAATATAGGAGGAGTGTACGAGCAGTACTTC. This codes for CASSLNIGGVYEQYF.

This chain links TRBV6-5 with TRBJ2-1, with 12 nucleotides matching TRBD2. Germline assignment: CDR1 MNHEY and CDR2 SVGAGI. The CDR3 has 15 residues. The trim removed 6 bases at V and 4 bases at J, leaving 4 bases unmatched. CDR3 nucleotide sequence: TGTGCCAGCAGCCCCACTAGCGGGAGGTACAATGAGCAGTTCTTC. Its translation: CASSPTSGRYNEQFF.

This chain links TRBV9 with TRBJ1-2; the match to TRBD1 covers 10 bases. The CDR3 sequence is 15 residues long. V shed 3 bases, J shed 4 bases, and the junction held 6 bases outside the gene matches. CDR1 and CDR2 from the germline V gene are SGDLS and YYNGEE. Written as DNA, the CDR3 is TGTGCCAGCAGCGCCAACCGGGACAGGGGCTATGGCTACACCTTC. Its protein is CASSANRDRGYGYTF.

This clone was found once. J is TRBJ2-1 and V is TRBV7-3; 7 nucleotides match TRBD1. V was pared by 5 bases and J by 8 bases, with 9 bases of the junction left unmatched. There are 14 residues in the CDR3. Germline CDR1 and CDR2: SGHTA and FQGTGA. CDR3 protein: CASSLSRQGDEQFF. CDR3 nucleotides: TGTGCCAGCAGCCTCTCCCGACAGGGAGATGAGCAGTTCTTC.

The chain has TRBV4-1 and TRBJ2-3, with 8 positions matching TRBD2. Germline CDR1 MGHRA, CDR2 YSYEKL. CDR3 length: 15 residues. The V and J ends lost 5 bases and 6 bases, in that order; junction bases with no gene match: 10. CDR3 sequence reads: CASSRQAGEGDTQYF. In DNA, the CDR3 is TGCGCCAGCAGCAGGCAAGCGGGAGAAGGGGATACGCAGTATTTT.

The J gene is TRBJ2-3, the V gene TRBV6-5; 10 bases line up with TRBD1. The CDR3 contains 15 residues. Germline CDR1 and CDR2: MNHEY and SVGAGI. V trimming: 6 bases; J trimming: 10 bases; junction bases outside the gene matches: 13. CDR3 coding DNA: TGTGCCAGCAGCACGCCCGGACAGGGGGATAAGGCGCAGTATTTT. The encoded protein is CASSTPGQGDKAQYF.

The chain has TRBV5-6 and TRBJ2-7; 11 bases are a match to TRBD1. The CDR3 contains 15 residues. Germline V lookup: CDR1 SGHDT, CDR2 YYEEEE. Trimming cost V 4 bases and J 4 bases; bases outside gene matches: 7. CDR3 residues: CASSVGQGAGYEQYF. For the CDR3, the DNA is TGTGCCAGCAGCGTAGGACAGGGGGCGGGTTACGAGCAGTACTTC.

The gene calls are TRBV27 and TRBJ2-1, with 14 positions matching TRBD2. With 9 bases clipped from V and 9 bases from J, the junction kept 10 bases outside the gene matches. Germline CDR1 MNHEY, CDR2 SMNVEV (reference sequence). The CDR3 spans 15 residues. This CDR3 reads CASSVGTSGSGEQFF. CDR3 DNA sequence: TGTGCCAGTAGCGTCGGGACTAGCGGGAGCGGTGAGCAGTTCTTC.

This chain connects TRBV6-1 to TRBJ2-7, with 9 bases that match TRBD2. The V gene's germline CDR1 is MNHNS and CDR2 SASEGT. This CDR3 is built from 15 residues. J gave up 0 bases and V 2 bases, and 2 bases lay outside the gene matches. The CDR3 DNA follows: TGTGCCAGCAGTGAATTTAGCGGGAGCTCCTACGAGCAGTACTTC. Its protein is CASSEFSGSSYEQYF.

This chain joins TRBV24-1 and TRBJ2-7; tentative D call: TRBD1 (5 bases). The germline gives CDR1 KGHDR, CDR2 SFDVKD. The CDR3 length is 14 residues. The ends were cut back, 0 bases at V and 2 bases at J, with 7 bases in the middle. The CDR3 coding sequence is TGTGCCACCAGTGATTTGGCAGGGACCTACGAGCAGTACTTC. Its translation is CATSDLAGTYEQYF.

The chain couples TRBV27 to TRBJ2-7; 8 nucleotides agree with TRBD2. Germline-derived CDR1 and CDR2 are MNHEY and SMNVEV (reference sequence). The CDR3 runs 12 residues. V dropped 8 bases and J dropped 6; count of bases not matched to a gene: 6. The CDR3 protein is CASGSGMREQYF. In nucleotides, the CDR3 is TGTGCCAGCGGTAGCGGGATGCGCGAGCAGTACTTC.